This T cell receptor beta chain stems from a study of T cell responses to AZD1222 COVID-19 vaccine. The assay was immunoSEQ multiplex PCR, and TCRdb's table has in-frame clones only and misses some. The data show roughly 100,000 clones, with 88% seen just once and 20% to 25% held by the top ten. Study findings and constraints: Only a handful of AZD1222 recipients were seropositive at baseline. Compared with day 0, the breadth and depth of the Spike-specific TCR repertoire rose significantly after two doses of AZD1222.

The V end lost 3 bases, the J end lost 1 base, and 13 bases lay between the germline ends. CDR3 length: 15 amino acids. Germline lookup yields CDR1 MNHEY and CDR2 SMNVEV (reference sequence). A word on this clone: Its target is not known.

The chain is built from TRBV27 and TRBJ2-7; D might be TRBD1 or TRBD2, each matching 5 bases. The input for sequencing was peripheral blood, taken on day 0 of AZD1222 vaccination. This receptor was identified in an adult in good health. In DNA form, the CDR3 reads TGTGCCAGCAGTTTGGGGCGGGCCCAATCCTACGAGCAGTACTTC. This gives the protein CASSLGRAQSYEQYF.